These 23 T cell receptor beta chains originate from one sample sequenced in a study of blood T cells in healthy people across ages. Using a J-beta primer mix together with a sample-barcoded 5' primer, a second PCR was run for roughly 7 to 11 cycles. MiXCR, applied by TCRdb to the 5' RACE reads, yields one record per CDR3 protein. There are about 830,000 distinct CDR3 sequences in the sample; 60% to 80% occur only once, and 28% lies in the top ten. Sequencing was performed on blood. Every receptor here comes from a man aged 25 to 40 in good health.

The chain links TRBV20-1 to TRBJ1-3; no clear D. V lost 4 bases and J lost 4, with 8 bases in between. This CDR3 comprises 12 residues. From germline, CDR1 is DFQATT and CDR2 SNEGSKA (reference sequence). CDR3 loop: CSAKMAGNTIYF. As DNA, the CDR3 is TGCAGTGCTAAAATGGCGGGAAACACCATATATTTT.

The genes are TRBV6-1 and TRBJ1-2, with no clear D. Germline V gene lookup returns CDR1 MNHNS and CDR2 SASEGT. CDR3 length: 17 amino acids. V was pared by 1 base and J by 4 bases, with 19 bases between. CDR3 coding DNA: TGTGCCAGCAGTGAAGAGAGGAGACGGCTATTAGCCTATGGCTACACCTTC. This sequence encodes CASSEERRRLLAYGYTF.

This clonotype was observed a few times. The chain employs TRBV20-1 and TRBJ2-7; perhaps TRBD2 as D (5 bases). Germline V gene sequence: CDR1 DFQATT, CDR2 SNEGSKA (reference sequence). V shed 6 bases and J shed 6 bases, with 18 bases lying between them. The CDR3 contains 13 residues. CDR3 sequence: CSALGLELGEQYF. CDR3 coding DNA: TGCAGTGCCCTCGGACTGGAATTAGGCGAGCAGTACTTC.

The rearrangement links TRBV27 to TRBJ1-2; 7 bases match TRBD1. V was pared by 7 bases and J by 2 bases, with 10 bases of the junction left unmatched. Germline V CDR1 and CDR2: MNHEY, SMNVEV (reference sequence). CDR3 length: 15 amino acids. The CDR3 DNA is TGTGCCAGCACCCAACAGGGGAACGCAAACTATGGCTACACCTTC. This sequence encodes CASTQQGNANYGYTF.

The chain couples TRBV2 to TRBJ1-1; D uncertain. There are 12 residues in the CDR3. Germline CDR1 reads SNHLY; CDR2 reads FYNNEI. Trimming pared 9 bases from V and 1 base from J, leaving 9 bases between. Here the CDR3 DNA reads TGTGCCAGAGGGATTTCGAACACTGAAGCTTTCTTT. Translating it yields CARGISNTEAFF. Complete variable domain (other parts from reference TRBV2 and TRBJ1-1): EPEVTQTPSHQVTQMGQEVILRCVPISNHLYFYWYRQILGQKVEFLVSFYNNEISEKSEIFDDQFSVERPDGSNFTLKIRSTKLEDSAMYFCARGISNTEAFFGQGTRLTVV.

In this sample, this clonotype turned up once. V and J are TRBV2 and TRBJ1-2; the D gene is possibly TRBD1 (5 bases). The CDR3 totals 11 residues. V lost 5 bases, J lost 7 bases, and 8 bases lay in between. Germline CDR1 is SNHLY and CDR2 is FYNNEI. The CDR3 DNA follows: TGTGCCAGCAGTAAGGACATTGGCTACACCTTC. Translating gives CASSKDIGYTF.

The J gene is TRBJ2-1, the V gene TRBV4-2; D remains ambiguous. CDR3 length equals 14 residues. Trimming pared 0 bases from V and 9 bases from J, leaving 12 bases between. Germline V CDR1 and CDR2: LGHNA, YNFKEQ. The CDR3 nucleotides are TGTGCCAGCAGCCAAGACCTGGGGATGGGTGAGCAGTTCTTC. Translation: CASSQDLGMGEQFF.

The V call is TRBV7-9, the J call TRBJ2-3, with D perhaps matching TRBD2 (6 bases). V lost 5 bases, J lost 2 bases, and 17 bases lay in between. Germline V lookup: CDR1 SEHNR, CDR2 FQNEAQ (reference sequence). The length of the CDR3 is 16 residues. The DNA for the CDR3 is TGTGCCAGCAGCCAGCCCGGAGGGCCATCCACAGATACGCAGTATTTT. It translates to CASSQPGGPSTDTQYF. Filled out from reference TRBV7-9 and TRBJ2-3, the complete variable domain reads DTGVSQNPRHKITKRGQNVTFRCDPISEHNRLYWYRQTLGQGPEFLTYFQNEAQLEKSRLLSDRFSAERPKGSFSTLEIQRTEQGDSAMYLCASSQPGGPSTDTQYFGPGTRLTVL.

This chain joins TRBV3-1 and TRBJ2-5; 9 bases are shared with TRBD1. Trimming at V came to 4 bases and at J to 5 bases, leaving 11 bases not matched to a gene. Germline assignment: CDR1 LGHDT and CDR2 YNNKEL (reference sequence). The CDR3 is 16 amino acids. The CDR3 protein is CASSRNLQGAQETQYF. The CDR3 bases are TGTGCCAGCAGCCGGAATTTACAGGGGGCGCAGGAGACCCAGTACTTC.

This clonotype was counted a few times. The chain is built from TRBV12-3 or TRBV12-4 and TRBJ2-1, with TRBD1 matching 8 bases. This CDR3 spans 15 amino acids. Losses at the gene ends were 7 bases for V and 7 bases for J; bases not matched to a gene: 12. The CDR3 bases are TGTGCCAGCATCACTGACAGGGGTCCATATAATGAGCAGTTCTTC. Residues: CASITDRGPYNEQFF.

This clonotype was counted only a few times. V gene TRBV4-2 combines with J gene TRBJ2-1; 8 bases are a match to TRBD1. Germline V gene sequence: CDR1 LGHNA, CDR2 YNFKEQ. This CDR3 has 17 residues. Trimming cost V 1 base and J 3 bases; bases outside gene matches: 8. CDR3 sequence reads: CASSQAAGTGYYNEQFF. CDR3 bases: TGTGCCAGCAGCCAAGCCGCCGGGACAGGCTACTACAATGAGCAGTTCTTC.

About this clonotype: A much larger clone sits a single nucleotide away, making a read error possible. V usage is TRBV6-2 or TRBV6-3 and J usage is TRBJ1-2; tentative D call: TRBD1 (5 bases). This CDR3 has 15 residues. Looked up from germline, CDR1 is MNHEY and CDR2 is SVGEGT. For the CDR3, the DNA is TGTGCCAGCAGTGAACCGGGACTGGGAGTCTATGGCTGCACCTTC. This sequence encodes CASSEPGLGVYGCTF.

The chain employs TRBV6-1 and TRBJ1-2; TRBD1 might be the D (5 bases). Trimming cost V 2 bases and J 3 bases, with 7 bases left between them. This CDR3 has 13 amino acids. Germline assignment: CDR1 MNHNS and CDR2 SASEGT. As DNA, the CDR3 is TGTGCCAGCAGTGAATTCAGGGACTATGGCTACACCTTC. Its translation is CASSEFRDYGYTF.

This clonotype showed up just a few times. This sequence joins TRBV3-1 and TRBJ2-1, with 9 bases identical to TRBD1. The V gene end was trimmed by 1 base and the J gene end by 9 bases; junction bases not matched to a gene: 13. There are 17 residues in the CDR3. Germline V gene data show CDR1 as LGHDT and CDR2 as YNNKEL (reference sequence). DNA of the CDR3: TGTGCCAGCAGCCAAGGGATGGGGACAGGGCCCAAGAGTGAGCAGTTCTTC. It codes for CASSQGMGTGPKSEQFF.

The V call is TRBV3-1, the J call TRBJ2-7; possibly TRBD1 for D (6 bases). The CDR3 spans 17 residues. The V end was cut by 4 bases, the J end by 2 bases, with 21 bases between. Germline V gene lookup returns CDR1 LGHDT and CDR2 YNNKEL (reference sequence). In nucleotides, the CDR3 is TGTGCCAGCAGCCGACAACCCTTAACAGGGAGACCCTACGAGCAGTACTTC. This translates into CASSRQPLTGRPYEQYF.

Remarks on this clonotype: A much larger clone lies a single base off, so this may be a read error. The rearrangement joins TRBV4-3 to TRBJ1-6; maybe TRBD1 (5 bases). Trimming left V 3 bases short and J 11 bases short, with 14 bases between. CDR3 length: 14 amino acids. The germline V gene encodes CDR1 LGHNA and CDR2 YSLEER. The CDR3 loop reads CASSQVAGTTPLHF. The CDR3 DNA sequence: TGCGCCAGCAGCCAGGTGGCAGGGACGACACCCCTCCACTTT.

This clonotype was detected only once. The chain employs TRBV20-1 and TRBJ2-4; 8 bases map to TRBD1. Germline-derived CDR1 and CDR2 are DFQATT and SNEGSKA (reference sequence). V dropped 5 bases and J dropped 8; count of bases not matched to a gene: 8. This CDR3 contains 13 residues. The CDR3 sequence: CSAPPQGAYIQYF. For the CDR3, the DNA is TGCAGTGCTCCACCCCAGGGGGCTTACATTCAGTACTTC.

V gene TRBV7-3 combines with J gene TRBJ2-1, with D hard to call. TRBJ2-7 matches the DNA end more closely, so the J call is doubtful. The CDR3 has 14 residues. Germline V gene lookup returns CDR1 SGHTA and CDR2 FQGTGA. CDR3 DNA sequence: TGTGCCAGCAGCCTGCGGCCCTCCTACAATGAGCAGTACTTC. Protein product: CASSLRPSYNEQYF.

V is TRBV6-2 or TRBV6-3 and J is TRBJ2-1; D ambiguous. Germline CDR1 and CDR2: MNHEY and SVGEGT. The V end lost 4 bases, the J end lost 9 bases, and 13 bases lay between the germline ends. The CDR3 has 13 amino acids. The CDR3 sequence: CASSSRGMSEQFF. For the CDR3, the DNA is TGTGCCAGCAGTTCGCGAGGAATGAGTGAGCAGTTCTTC.

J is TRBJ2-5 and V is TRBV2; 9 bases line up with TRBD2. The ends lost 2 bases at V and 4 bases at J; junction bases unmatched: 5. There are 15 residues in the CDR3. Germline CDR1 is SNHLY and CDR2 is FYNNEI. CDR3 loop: CASSEWLAGTETQYF. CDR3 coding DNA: TGTGCCAGCAGTGAATGGCTAGCGGGGACAGAGACCCAGTACTTC.

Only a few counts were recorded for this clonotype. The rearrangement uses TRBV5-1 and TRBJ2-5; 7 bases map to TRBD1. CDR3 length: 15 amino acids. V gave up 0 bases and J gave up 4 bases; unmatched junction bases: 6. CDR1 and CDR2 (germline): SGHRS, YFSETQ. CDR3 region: CASSLEQGYGETQYF. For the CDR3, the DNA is TGCGCCAGCAGCTTGGAACAGGGGTACGGAGAGACCCAGTACTTC.

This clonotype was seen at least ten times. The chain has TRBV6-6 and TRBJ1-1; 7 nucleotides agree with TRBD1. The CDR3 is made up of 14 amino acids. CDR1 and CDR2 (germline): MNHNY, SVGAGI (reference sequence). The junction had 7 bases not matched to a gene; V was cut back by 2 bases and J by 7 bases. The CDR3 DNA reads TGTGCCAGCAGTTACAAGGGACAGTTTGATGAAGCTTTCTTT. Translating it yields CASSYKGQFDEAFF.

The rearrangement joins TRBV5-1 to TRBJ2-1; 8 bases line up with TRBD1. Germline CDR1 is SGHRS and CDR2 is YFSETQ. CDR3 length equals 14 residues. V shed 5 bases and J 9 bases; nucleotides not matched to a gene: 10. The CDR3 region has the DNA TGCGCCAGCAGGGGGGGACAGGCCGATCGTGAGCAGTTCTTC. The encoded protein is CASRGGQADREQFF.